This entry features one TCR beta chain sequence. This entry belongs to a study of HIV-infected patients and healthy controls. No cell fractionation was done, so the repertoire covers all unsorted peripheral blood T cells. The CDR3 has 18 residues. Germline V CDR1 and CDR2: SGHVS, FNYEAQ. Losses at the gene ends were 1 base for V and 4 bases for J; bases not matched to a gene: 12. cDNA was made from about 480 ng RNA using alpha and beta constant primers. Separate chain-specific third strand synthesis with multiplexing indices produced the alpha and beta libraries. Using its own MiXCR run on the 5' RACE reads, TCRdb lists one record per CDR3 protein. In the table there are some 19,000 distinct CDR3 sequences, about 9.4% of which are singletons.

This TCR was recovered from an adult in good health. The V gene is TRBV7-6, the J gene TRBJ2-3; 9 bases agree with TRBD2. Sequenced material: blood. The DNA for the CDR3 is TGTGCCAGCAGCTTAGTATCGCTCGCGGGAGGGCCGGCAGATACGCAGTATTTT. Its translation is CASSLVSLAGGPADTQYF.